A single TCR beta chain is shown here with its context. Its target is unknown. The CDR3 sequence is 16 residues long. CDR1 and CDR2 (germline): DFQATT, SNEGSKA (reference sequence). V dropped 1 base and J dropped 1 base, with 13 bases sitting between them. Sample treatment: approximately nine-day PBMC culture with coronavirus spike peptide pools or control peptides (ViraFEST assay). At the Johns Hopkins FTIC core, DNA taken from cultured CD4+ T cells was sequenced by way of the Oncomine TCR Beta short-read assay. MiXCR, applied by TCRdb to the PCR reads, yields one record per CDR3 protein. The sample has about 6,000 distinct CDR3 sequences, about four fifths seen once. The sample is drawn from a study of vaccination and CD4 T cells after COVID-19.

The sequencing input was CD4+ T cells from blood, cultured in vitro. This chain connects TRBV20-1 to TRBJ2-2; maybe TRBD1 (7 bases). The TCR comes from a human donor who had recovered from COVID-19. The CDR3 sequence is CSARAAGQMNTGELFF. The CDR3 DNA reads TGCAGTGCTAGAGCGGCGGGACAGATGAACACCGGGGAGCTGTTTTTT.